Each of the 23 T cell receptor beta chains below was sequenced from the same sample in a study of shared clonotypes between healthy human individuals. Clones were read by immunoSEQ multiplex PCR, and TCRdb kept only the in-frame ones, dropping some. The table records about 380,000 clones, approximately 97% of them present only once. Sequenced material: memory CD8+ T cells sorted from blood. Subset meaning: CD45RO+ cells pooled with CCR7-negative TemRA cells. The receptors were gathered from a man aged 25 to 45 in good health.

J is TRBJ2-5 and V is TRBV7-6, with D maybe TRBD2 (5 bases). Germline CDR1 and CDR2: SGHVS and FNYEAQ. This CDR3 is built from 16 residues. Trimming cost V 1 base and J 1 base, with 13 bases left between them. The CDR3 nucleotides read TGTGCCAGCAGCTTAGAAGGTGTTCGGGGCCAAGAGACCCAGTACTTC. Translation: CASSLEGVRGQETQYF.

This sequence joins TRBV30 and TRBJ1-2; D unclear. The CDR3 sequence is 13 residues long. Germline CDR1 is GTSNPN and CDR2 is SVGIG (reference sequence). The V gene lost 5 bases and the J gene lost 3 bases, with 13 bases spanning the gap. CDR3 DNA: TGTGCCTGGGCCTCCAAATGGTACTATGGCTACACCTTC. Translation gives CAWASKWYYGYTF.

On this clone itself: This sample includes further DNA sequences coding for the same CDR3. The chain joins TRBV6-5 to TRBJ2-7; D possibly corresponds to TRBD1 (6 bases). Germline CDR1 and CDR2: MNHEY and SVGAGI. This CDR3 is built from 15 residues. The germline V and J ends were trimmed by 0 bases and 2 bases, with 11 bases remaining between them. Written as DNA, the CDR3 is TGTGCCAGCAGTTACTCAGGCAGGGGCCCCTACGAGCAGTACTTC. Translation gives CASSYSGRGPYEQYF.

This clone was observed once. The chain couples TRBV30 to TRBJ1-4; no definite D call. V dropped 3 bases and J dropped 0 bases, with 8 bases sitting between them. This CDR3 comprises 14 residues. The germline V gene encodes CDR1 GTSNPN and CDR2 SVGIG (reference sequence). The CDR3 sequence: CAWRFDPTNEKLFF. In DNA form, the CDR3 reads TGTGCCTGGAGGTTTGACCCAACTAATGAAAAACTGTTTTTT.

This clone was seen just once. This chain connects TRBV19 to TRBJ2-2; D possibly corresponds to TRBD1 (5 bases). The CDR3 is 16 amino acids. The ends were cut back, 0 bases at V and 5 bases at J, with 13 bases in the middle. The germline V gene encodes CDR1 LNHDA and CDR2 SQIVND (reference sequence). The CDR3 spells CASSIDRTISTGELFF. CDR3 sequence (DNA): TGTGCCAGTAGTATAGATAGGACAATCTCTACCGGGGAGCTGTTTTTT.

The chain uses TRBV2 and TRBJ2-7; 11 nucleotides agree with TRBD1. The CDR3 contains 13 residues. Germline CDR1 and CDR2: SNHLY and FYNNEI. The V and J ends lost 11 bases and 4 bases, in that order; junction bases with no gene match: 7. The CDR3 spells CAGRGQGAYEQYF. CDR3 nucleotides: TGTGCCGGACGAGGACAGGGGGCATACGAGCAGTACTTC.

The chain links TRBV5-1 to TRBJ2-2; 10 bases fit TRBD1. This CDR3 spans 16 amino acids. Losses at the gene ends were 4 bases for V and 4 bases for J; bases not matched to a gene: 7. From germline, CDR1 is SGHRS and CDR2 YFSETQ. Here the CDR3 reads CASSAGTGVFTGELFF. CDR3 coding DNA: TGCGCCAGCAGCGCAGGGACAGGGGTCTTCACCGGGGAGCTGTTTTTT.

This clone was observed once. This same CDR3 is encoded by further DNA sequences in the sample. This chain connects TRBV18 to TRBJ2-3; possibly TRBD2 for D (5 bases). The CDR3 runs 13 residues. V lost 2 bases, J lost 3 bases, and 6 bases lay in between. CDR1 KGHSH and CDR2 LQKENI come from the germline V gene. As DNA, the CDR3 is TGTGCCAGCTCACCAGGGAGTACAGATACGCAGTATTTT. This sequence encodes CASSPGSTDTQYF.

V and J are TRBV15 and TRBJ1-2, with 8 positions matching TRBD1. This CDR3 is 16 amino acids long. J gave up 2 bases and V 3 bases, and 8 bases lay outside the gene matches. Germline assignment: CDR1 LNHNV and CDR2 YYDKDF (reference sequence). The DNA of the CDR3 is TGTGCCACCAGCAGGGACGGGGACAGGTGGAACTATGGCTACACCTTC. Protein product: CATSRDGDRWNYGYTF.

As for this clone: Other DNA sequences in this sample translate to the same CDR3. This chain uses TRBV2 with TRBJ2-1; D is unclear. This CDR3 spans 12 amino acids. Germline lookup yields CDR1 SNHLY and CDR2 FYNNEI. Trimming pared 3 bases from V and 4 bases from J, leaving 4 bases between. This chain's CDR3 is CASSDQYNEQFF. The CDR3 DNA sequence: TGTGCCAGCAGTGATCAGTACAATGAGCAGTTCTTC.

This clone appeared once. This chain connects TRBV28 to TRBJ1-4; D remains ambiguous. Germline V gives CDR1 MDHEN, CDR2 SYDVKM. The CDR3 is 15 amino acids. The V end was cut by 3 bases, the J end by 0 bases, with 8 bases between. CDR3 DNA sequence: TGTGCCAGCAGTTTTGTGCAGGCAACTAATGAAAAACTGTTTTTT. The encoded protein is CASSFVQATNEKLFF.

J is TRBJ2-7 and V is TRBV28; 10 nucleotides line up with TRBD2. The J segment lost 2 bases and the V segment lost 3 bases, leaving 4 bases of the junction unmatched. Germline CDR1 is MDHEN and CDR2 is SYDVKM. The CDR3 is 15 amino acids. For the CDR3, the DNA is TGTGCCAGCAGTTTGGGAGCGGGAGGGCCCTACGAGCAGTACTTC. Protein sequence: CASSLGAGGPYEQYF. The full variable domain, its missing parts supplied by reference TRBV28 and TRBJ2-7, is DVKVTQSSRYLVKRTGEKVFLECVQDMDHENMFWYRQDPGLGLRLIYFSYDVKMKEKGDIPEGYSVSREKKERFSLILESASTNQTSMYLCASSLGAGGPYEQYFGPGTRLTVT.

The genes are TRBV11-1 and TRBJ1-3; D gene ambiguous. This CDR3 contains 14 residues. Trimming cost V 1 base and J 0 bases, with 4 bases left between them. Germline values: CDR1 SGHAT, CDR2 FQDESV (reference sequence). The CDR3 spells CASSLGISGNTIYF. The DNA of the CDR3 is TGTGCCAGCAGCTTAGGGATCTCTGGAAACACCATATATTTT.

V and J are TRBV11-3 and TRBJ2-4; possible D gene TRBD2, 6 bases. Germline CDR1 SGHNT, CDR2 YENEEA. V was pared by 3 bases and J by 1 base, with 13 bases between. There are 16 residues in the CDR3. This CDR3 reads CASSFLANDAKNIQYF. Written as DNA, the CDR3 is TGTGCCAGCAGCTTTCTAGCGAATGATGCCAAAAACATTCAGTACTTC.

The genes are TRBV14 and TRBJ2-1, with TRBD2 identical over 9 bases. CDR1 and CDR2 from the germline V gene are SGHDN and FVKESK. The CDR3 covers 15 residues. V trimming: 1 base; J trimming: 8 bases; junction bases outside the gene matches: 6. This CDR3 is CASSQAGTSPDEQFF. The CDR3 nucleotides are TGTGCCAGCAGCCAAGCAGGGACTAGCCCCGATGAGCAGTTCTTC.

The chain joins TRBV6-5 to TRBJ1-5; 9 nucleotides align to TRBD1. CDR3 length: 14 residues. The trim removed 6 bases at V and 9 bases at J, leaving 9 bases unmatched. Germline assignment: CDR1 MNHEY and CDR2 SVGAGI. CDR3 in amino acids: CASRSGTGRVPQHF. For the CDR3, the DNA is TGTGCCAGCAGGTCCGGGACAGGGAGGGTGCCCCAGCATTTT.

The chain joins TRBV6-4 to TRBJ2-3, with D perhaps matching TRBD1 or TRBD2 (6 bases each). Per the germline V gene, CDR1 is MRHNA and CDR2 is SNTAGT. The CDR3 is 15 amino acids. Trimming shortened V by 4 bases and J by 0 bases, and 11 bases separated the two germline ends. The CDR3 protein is CASSGRGPSTDTQYF. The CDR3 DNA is TGTGCCAGCAGTGGTCGGGGGCCTAGCACAGATACGCAGTATTTT.

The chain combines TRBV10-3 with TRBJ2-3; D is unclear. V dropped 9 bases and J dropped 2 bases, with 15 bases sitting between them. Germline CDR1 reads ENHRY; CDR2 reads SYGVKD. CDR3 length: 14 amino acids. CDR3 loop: CAIMSDAATDTQYF. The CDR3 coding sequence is TGTGCCATTATGTCGGACGCGGCCACAGATACGCAGTATTTT.

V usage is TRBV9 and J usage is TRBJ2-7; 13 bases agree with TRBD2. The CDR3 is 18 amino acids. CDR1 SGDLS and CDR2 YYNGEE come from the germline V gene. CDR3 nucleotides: TGTGCGCAAAAAATGGTGGGACTAGCGGGAATGAGCTCCTACGAGCAGTACTTC. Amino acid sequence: CAQKMVGLAGMSSYEQYF.

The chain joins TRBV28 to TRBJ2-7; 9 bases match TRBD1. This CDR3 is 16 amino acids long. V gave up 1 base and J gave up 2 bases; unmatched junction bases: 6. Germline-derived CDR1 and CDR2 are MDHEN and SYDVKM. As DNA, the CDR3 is TGTGCCAGCAGTTTATCTCCGAGACAGGGGGCCTACGAGCAGTACTTC. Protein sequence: CASSLSPRQGAYEQYF.

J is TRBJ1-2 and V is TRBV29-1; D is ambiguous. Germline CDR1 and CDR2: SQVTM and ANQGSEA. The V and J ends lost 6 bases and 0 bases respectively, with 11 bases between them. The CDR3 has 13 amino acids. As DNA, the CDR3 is TGCAGCGTCCCCAGCCAGACTAACTATGGCTACACCTTC. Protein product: CSVPSQTNYGYTF.

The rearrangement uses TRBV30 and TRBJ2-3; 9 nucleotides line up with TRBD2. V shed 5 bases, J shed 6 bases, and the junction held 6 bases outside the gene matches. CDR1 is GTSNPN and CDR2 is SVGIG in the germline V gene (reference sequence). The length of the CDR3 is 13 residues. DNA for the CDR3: TGTGCCTGGGGTAGCGGGAGAGGGGATACGCAGTATTTT. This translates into CAWGSGRGDTQYF.

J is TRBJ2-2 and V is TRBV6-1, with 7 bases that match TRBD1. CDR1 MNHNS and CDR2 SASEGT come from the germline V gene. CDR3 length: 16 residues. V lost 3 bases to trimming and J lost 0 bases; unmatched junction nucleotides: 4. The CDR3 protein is CASSENRGANTGELFF. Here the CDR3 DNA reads TGTGCCAGCAGTGAGAACAGGGGCGCGAACACCGGGGAGCTGTTTTTT.